The 27 T cell receptor delta chains presented below share a single source sample, sequenced in a study of gamma-delta T cells after stem cell transplantation. TCRdb made new clone calls on the RT-PCR reads using CATT. Among about 1,200 delta-chain clones listed, 1.5% to 2% were seen once. Material for sequencing was gamma-delta T cells. These TCRs come from a human donor. It is not recorded whose cells these are; they may come from a transplant donor.

Comments on this clone: TCRdb's protein for this DNA is that of a much larger clone and differs from the translation at residue 5, likely a read error; the protein shown is the DNA translation. The chain links TRDV2 to TRDJ1, with D maybe TRDD3 (6 bases). Trimming removed 3 bases at V and 0 bases at J, with 16 bases between. The CDR3 sequence is 16 residues long. The germline V gene has CDR1 GEAIGNYY and CDR2 EKD. The CDR3 spells CACDPLGGPYTDKLIF. CDR3 DNA: TGTGCCTGTGACCCTCTTGGGGGGCCGTACACCGATAAACTCATCTTT.

As concerns this clone: The protein that TCRdb holds for this DNA derives from a much larger clone and differs from the translated DNA at residue 5, which likely indicates a read error; the protein shown here is translated from the DNA. The chain couples TRDV2 to TRDJ1, with 8 bases fitting TRDD3. Germline V lookup: CDR1 GEAIGNYY, CDR2 EKD. With V trimmed by 3 bases and J by 3 bases, 5 bases remained unmatched. This CDR3 has 14 amino acids. The CDR3 sequence is CACDAILGADKLIF. Written as DNA, the CDR3 is TGTGCCTGTGACGCCATACTGGGGGCCGATAAACTCATCTTT.

Comments on this clone: A far larger clone is only one base removed, so a read error is likely. This CDR3 is also generated by other DNA sequences in the sample. The chain recombines TRDV1 with TRDJ1; the D gene could be TRDD2 or TRDD3 (5 bases each). CDR1 and CDR2 (germline): TSWWSYY, QGS. The CDR3 totals 22 residues. The DNA of the CDR3 is TGTGCTCTTGGGGAACACCTACCATCGCCCTACTGGAATATAGAAGCCCTCGATAAACTCATCTTC. Translated, it gives CALGEHLPSPYWNIEALDKLIF.

This clone is labeled as hyperexpanded. This rearrangement joins TRDV2 to TRDJ3; 12 bases are shared with TRDD3. The CDR3 runs to 23 residues. The trim removed 3 bases at V and 0 bases at J, leaving 17 bases unmatched. Germline V lookup: CDR1 GEAIGNYY, CDR2 EKD. CDR3 DNA sequence: TGTGCCTGTGACGCGGGATACTGGGGGATACAAGACGGAGGCTCCTGGGACACCCGACAGATGTTTTTC. Encoded protein: CACDAGYWGIQDGGSWDTRQMFF.

Within the sample, this clone is hyperexpanded (1% or more). The same CDR3 can be traced to other DNA sequences in this sample. This rearrangement joins TRDV1 to TRDJ1; 8 positions match TRDD3. After removal of 2 bases from V and 0 bases from J, the junction contained 8 bases not matched to a gene. Germline loops: CDR1 TSWWSYY, CDR2 QGS. The CDR3 runs to 17 residues. The CDR3 reads CALGEGTGGFHTDKLIF. CDR3 DNA: TGTGCTCTTGGGGAAGGTACTGGGGGCTTCCACACCGATAAACTCATCTTT.

This clone is termed hyperexpanded. The sample holds other DNA sequences that translate to the same CDR3. V gene TRDV2 combines with J gene TRDJ1; D might be TRDD3 (5 bases). Per germline, CDR1 GEAIGNYY and CDR2 EKD. V was pared by 0 bases and J by 7 bases, with 14 bases between. The CDR3 is 14 amino acids. This chain's CDR3 is CACDTVGENFKLIF. CDR3 nucleotides: TGTGCCTGTGACACCGTAGGGGAGAACTTTAAACTCATCTTT.

This clone was detected a few times. TCRdb shows a much larger clone's protein in place of this DNA's translation, and the two differ at residue 16, likely through a read error; the protein shown is translated from the DNA. This sequence joins TRDV1 and TRDJ1; 12 bases are shared with TRDD3. The CDR3 has 19 amino acids. The germline V gene encodes CDR1 TSWWSYY and CDR2 QGS. The CDR3: CALGEQRRWPGGYADELIF. CDR3 nucleotide sequence: TGTGCTCTTGGGGAACAGCGGAGGTGGCCTGGGGGATACGCCGATGAACTCATCTTT.

This clone was seen more than once but under ten times. TCRdb lists the protein of a much larger clone for this DNA, which differs at residue 19, so this is likely a read error; the protein given here is translated from the DNA itself. This rearrangement joins TRDV2 to TRDJ2; 9 bases are shared with TRDD3. The CDR3 covers 21 residues. The V gene's germline CDR1 is GEAIGNYY and CDR2 EKD. The CDR3, as DNA: TGTGCCTGTGACACCGTGTCTAGGGGGATACCTTCGCGTCAAGAGACAGCACAACCCTTCTTT. The encoded protein is CACDTVSRGIPSRQETAQPFF.

This clone has a handful of counts. Only one base separates this from a far larger clonotype, so it likely reflects a read error. This specimen includes other DNA sequences encoding the same CDR3. This chain links TRDV1 with TRDJ1; D possibly corresponds to TRDD3 (5 bases). The CDR3 extends over 18 amino acids. Per the germline V gene, CDR1 is TSWWSYY and CDR2 is QGS. V gave up 3 bases and J gave up 5 bases, with 25 bases separating them. CDR3 bases: TGTGCTCTTGGGGATCCCCGATCTGCAACCGGGGGTACTGATAAACTCATCTTT. Its translation: CALGDPRSATGGTDKLIF.

In its sample, this clone was seen a few times. This likely traces to a read error, being one base from a far larger clone. The identical CDR3 is also encoded by other nucleotide sequences in the sample. V is TRDV2 and J is TRDJ1; possible D gene TRDD3, 6 bases. This CDR3 spans 17 amino acids. Germline V gene lookup returns CDR1 GEAIGNYY and CDR2 EKD. CDR3 residues: CACDTAWGSSYTDKLIF. Here the CDR3 DNA reads TGTGCCTGCGACACCGCTTGGGGGTCCTCTTACACCGATAAACTCATCTTT.

This clone was observed a few times. TCRdb has a much larger clone's protein, which differs at residue 4 from the translation of this DNA, likely because of a read error; what is shown is the protein translated from the DNA. Other nucleotide sequences from this sample produce the same CDR3. The rearrangement links TRDV2 to TRDJ3, with 9 bases fitting TRDD3. Unmatched junction bases numbered 12, after V lost 7 bases and J lost 0 bases. The CDR3 extends over 19 amino acids. Germline CDR1 reads GEAIGNYY; CDR2 reads EKD. The CDR3 DNA is TGTGCCTGCAACCGTACTGGGGGACCGAGCTCCTGGGACACCCGACAGATGTTTTTC. Its protein product is CACNRTGGPSSWDTRQMFF.

In its sample, this clone was seen a few times. This DNA translates differently at residue 21 from the TCRdb protein, which is that of a much larger clone; a read error is likely, and the protein shown is the DNA's own translation. The rearrangement uses TRDV2 and TRDJ3; the match to TRDD3 covers 12 bases. The CDR3 covers 23 residues. CDR1 GEAIGNYY and CDR2 EKD come from the germline V gene. CDR3 sequence: CACDAGYWGIQDGGSWDTRQLFF. Written as DNA, the CDR3 is TGTGCCTGTGACGCGGGATACTGGGGGATACAAGACGGAGGCTCCTGGGACACCCGACAGTTGTTTTTC.

This clone was counted only a few times. It differs at one base from a far larger clone, so likely a read error. This CDR3 is also generated by other DNA sequences in the sample. The V call is TRDV1, the J call TRDJ1; D is perhaps TRDD3 (6 bases). The CDR3 has 24 residues. Germline loops: CDR1 TSWWSYY, CDR2 QGS. The CDR3 nucleotides are TGTGCTCTCGGGGAATTGGCTCGCCCTACGAGGCCCTTACTGGGCCTTAAGTCCACCGATAAACTCATCTTT. Its translation is CALGELARPTRPLLGLKSTDKLIF.

This clone appeared a few times. Given a far larger clone just one base away, this is likely a sequencing read error. The same CDR3 arises from other DNA sequences in this sample as well. The chain uses TRDV2 and TRDJ1; D possibly corresponds to TRDD3 (6 bases). V was cut by 2 bases and J by 0 bases, with 21 bases left in between. The V gene's germline CDR1 is GEAIGNYY and CDR2 EKD. The CDR3 is made up of 18 amino acids. In DNA form, the CDR3 reads TGTGCCTGTGACAGCCTAAAGGGGGACGACTTTTACACCGATAAACTCATCTTT. Its translation is CACDSLKGDDFYTDKLIF.

This clone was observed a handful of times. This likely traces to a read error, being one base from a far larger clone. The same CDR3 is also encoded by other DNA sequences in this sample. V and J are TRDV1 and TRDJ1; D uncertain. The CDR3 covers 23 residues. Germline V gene lookup returns CDR1 TSWWSYY and CDR2 QGS. CDR3 nucleotides: TGTGCTCTTGGAGAACCCCCTCATTTCCCCCCGGGTGCGCAGGGACCTTGGACCGATAAACTCATCTTT. This codes for CALGEPPHFPPGAQGPWTDKLIF.

This clone appeared a few times. TCRdb has a much larger clone's protein, which differs at residue 13 from the translation of this DNA, likely because of a read error; what is shown is the protein translated from the DNA. J is TRDJ1 and V is TRDV2; 10 bases are shared with TRDD3. CDR1 and CDR2 (germline): GEAIGNYY, EKD. The CDR3 has 17 amino acids. In DNA, the CDR3 is TGTGCCTGTGACACACTGGGGGATCCAGCGTACACCGGTAAACTCATCTTT. This gives the protein CACDTLGDPAYTGKLIF.

Comment on this clone: TCRdb's protein, taken from a much larger clone, differs from this DNA's translation at residue 15, likely owing to a read error; the protein displayed comes from the DNA. The chain recombines TRDV2 with TRDJ1; possibly TRDD3 for D (6 bases). The CDR3 sequence is 18 residues long. CDR1 and CDR2 (germline): GEAIGNYY, EKD. CDR3 protein: CACDSLKGDDFYTDRLIF. CDR3 nucleotides: TGTGCCTGTGACAGCCTAAAGGGGGACGATTTTTACACCGATAGACTCATCTTT.

About this clone itself: This DNA translates differently at residues 12 and 14 from the TCRdb protein, which is that of a much larger clone; a read error is likely, and the protein shown is the DNA's own translation. The CDR3 region is CACDTIRTGGARMCTDKLIF. The CDR3 nucleotides read TGTGCCTGTGACACTATTCGTACTGGGGGAGCTAGGATGTGCACCGATAAACTCATCTTT. The chain couples TRDV2 to TRDJ1, with 9 bases lining up with TRDD3. This CDR3 spans 20 amino acids. V lost 1 base to trimming and J lost 1 base; unmatched junction nucleotides: 18. The germline gives CDR1 GEAIGNYY, CDR2 EKD.

This clone was seen a handful of times. The chain employs TRDV1 and TRDJ1; possibly TRDD2 for D (6 bases). Germline assignment: CDR1 TSWWSYY and CDR2 QGS. The length of the CDR3 is 17 residues. Deletions cut 3 bases from V and 0 bases from J, with 17 bases between. In DNA form, the CDR3 reads TGTGCTCTTGGGGAGTTACCTTCCCTTCTCTACACCGATAAACTCATCTTT. Its protein is CALGELPSLLYTDKLIF.

By share, this clone counts as medium-sized. A read error may be the cause here, since a much bigger clone is one base away. DNA for the CDR3: TGTGCCTGTGACGCCGTGGGGCTATTGGGGGGATATAAATTGTACACCGATAAACTCATCTTT. It specifies CACDAVGLLGGYKLYTDKLIF. V usage is TRDV2 and J usage is TRDJ1, with 8 bases matching TRDD3. Per germline, CDR1 GEAIGNYY and CDR2 EKD. This CDR3 spans 21 amino acids. J gave up 0 bases and V 3 bases, and 23 bases lay outside the gene matches.

With respect to this clone: The translation of this DNA and the TCRdb protein of a much larger clone differ at residue 14, probably owing to a read error; the protein shown here is translated from the DNA. The chain recombines TRDV2 with TRDJ1; D perhaps matches TRDD3 (6 bases). The germline V gene encodes CDR1 GEAIGNYY and CDR2 EKD. There are 18 residues in the CDR3. The CDR3 spells CACDSLKGDDFYTGKLIF. CDR3 nucleotide sequence: TGTGCCTGTGACAGCCTAAAGGGGGACGATTTTTACACCGGTAAACTCATCTTT.

This clone is judged medium-sized (0.01 to 0.1%). With only one base between it and a far larger clone, this is likely a read error. This chain uses TRDV2 with TRDJ1, with D perhaps matching TRDD3 (5 bases). The V end was cut by 0 bases, the J end by 7 bases, with 14 bases between. CDR1 is GEAIGNYY, CDR2 EKD, per germline. The CDR3 is made up of 14 amino acids. CDR3 amino acids: CACDTVGENVKLIF. The CDR3 DNA reads as TGTGCCTGTGACACCGTAGGGGAGAACGTTAAACTCATCTTT.

This clone has only a few counts. TCRdb's protein, taken from a much larger clone, differs from this DNA's translation at residue 16, likely owing to a read error; the protein displayed comes from the DNA. The V call is TRDV2, the J call TRDJ1, with 7 bases lining up with TRDD3. The CDR3 is made up of 18 amino acids. Per the germline V gene, CDR1 is GEAIGNYY and CDR2 is EKD. CDR3 nucleotides: TGTGCCTGTGACACTGTACTGGGGAATAAAAAGTACACCGATAAACCCATCTTT. It codes for CACDTVLGNKKYTDKPIF.

Comment on this clone: This DNA's translation and the protein TCRdb lists, from a much larger clone, do not match at residue 16, likely due to a read error; the protein shown is translated from the DNA. The J gene is TRDJ1, the V gene TRDV2; weak D call: TRDD3 (6 bases). The CDR3 is 18 amino acids. Germline-derived CDR1 and CDR2 are GEAIGNYY and EKD. This CDR3 is CACDSLKGDDFYTDKPIF. CDR3 bases: TGTGCCTGTGACAGCCTAAAGGGGGACGATTTTTACACCGATAAACCCATCTTT.

The table lists this clone with a few counts. This probably arose from a read error, given a far larger clone one base away. Other DNA sequences in this sample translate to the same CDR3. The chain has TRDV1 and TRDJ1; D remains unclear. The CDR3 consists of 23 residues. The germline V gene encodes CDR1 TSWWSYY and CDR2 QGS. The V end was cut by 1 base, the J end by 2 bases, with 35 bases between. DNA of the CDR3: TGTGCTCTTGGGGAACCCCCTCATTTCCCCCCGGGTGCGCAGGGACCCTGGACCGATAAACTCATCTTT. Translation: CALGEPPHFPPGAQGPWTDKLIF.

V usage is TRDV2 and J usage is TRDJ3; 9 positions agree with TRDD3. This CDR3 contains 17 residues. The ends lost 1 base at V and 1 base at J; junction bases unmatched: 1. CDR1 GEAIGNYY and CDR2 EKD come from the germline V gene. The CDR3 nucleotides read TGTGCCTGTGACACGACTGGGGGATCCTGGGACACCCGACAGATGTTTTTC. This codes for CACDTTGGSWDTRQMFF.

Regarding this clone: Translating this DNA gives a protein that differs at residue 11 from the TCRdb one, which belongs to a much larger clone; a read error is likely, and the protein shown is this translation. The same CDR3 can be traced to other DNA sequences in this sample. V and J are TRDV1 and TRDJ1, with unresolved D. This CDR3 is 18 amino acids long. Germline loops: CDR1 TSWWSYY, CDR2 QGS. Deletions cut 3 bases from V and 2 bases from J, with 22 bases between. CDR3 nucleotide sequence: TGTGCTCTTGGGGATCCCCGATCTGCAACCCGGGGTACCGATAAACTCATCTTT. Encoded protein: CALGDPRSATRGTDKLIF.